The clone carrying this T cell receptor beta chain has more than one count but fewer than ten. Cohorts were based on clinical histories the participants reported. Before being deemed recovered, Cohort 3 donors had two negative PCRs, clearance, or symptom resolution. V was pared by 0 bases and J by 5 bases, with 4 bases between. This CDR3 is 12 amino acids long. Germline V lookup: CDR1 SNHLY, CDR2 FYNNEI. Source study methods: From reference gene primer amplification, estimates of nucleated cell counts were derived. Assay: immunoSEQ multiplex PCR; the TCRdb copy retains only in-frame clones and omits some. Clone size and the V and J calls come from that table; the DNA yielded D and trimming. The repertoire holds approximately 300,000 clones, about nine tenths seen once, with more than 9% in the top ten. The record originates from a study of blood T cell repertoires in COVID-19. Overall study context: Italy, Spain and the United States were the sources of the convalescent and acute COVID-19 samples.

This clonotype was sampled from a woman aged 30 to 39 who had recovered from COVID-19. Sequencing was done on a sample of PBMCs or T cells enriched from blood (not recorded which). This rearrangement joins TRBV2 to TRBJ1-2; D unclear. CDR3 residues: CASSEARYGYTF. CDR3 coding DNA: TGTGCCAGCAGTGAAGCCAGGTATGGCTACACCTTC.